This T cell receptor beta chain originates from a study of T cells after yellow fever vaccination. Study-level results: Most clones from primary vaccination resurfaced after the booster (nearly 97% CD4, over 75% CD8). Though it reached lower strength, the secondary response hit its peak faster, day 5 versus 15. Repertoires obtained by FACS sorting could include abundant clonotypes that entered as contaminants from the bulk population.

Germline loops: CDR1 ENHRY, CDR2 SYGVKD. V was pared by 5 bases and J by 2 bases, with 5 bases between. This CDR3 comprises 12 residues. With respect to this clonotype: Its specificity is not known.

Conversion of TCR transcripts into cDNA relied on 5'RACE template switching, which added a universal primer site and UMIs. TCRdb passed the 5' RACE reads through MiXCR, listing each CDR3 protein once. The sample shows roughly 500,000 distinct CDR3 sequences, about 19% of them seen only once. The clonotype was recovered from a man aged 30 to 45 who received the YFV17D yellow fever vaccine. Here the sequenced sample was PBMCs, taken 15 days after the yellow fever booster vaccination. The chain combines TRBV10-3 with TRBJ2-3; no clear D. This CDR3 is CAISRNTDTQYF. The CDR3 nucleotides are TGTGCCATCAGTCGAAACACAGATACGCAGTATTTT.